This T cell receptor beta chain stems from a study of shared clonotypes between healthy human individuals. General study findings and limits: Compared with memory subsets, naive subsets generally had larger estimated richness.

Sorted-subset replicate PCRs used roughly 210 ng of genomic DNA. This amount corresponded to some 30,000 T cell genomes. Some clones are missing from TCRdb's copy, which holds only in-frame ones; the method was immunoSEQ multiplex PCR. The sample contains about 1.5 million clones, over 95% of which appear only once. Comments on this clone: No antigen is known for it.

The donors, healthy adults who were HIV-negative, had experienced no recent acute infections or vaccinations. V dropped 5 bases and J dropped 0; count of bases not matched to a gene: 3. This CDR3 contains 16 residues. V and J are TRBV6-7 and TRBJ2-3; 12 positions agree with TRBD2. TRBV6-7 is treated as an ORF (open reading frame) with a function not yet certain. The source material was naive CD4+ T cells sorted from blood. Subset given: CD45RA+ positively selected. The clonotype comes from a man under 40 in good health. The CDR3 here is CASSTGTSGSTDTQYF. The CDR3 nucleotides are TGTGCCAGCAGTACAGGGACTAGCGGGAGCACAGATACGCAGTATTTT.